The 24 T cell receptor beta chains below were found in one sample sequenced in a study of T cell responses to AZD1222 COVID-19 vaccine. Produced via immunoSEQ multiplex PCR; TCRdb's table is partial and in-frame only. The listing contains over 140,000 clones. The sequencing sample was made of peripheral blood. The receptors derive from an adult in good health.

The genes are TRBV27 and TRBJ1-1; D might be TRBD1 (5 bases). Germline lookup yields CDR1 MNHEY and CDR2 SMNVEV (reference sequence). The CDR3 loop spans 15 amino acids. With 5 bases removed from V and 4 bases from J, the gap between germline ends came to 17 bases. As DNA, the CDR3 is TGTGCCAGCAGTCAACCGGGACCCGGCGTCACTGAAGCTTTCTTT. This encodes CASSQPGPGVTEAFF.

This chain connects TRBV20-1 to TRBJ1-2; D might be TRBD1 (6 bases). Trimming stripped 3 bases from V and 7 bases from J, with 15 bases between. The germline gives CDR1 DFQATT, CDR2 SNEGSKA (reference sequence). The CDR3 sequence is 13 residues long. CDR3 DNA: TGCAGTGCTAGTAATTCGGGGGCGCGTGGCTACACCTTC. The encoded protein is CSASNSGARGYTF.

The chain recombines TRBV6-5 with TRBJ1-1, with 7 bases lining up with TRBD1. The trim removed 2 bases at V and 6 bases at J, leaving 6 bases unmatched. This CDR3 has 14 amino acids. The germline V gene encodes CDR1 MNHEY and CDR2 SVGAGI. Here the CDR3 reads CASSYKTGRSEAFF. The CDR3 nucleotides are TGTGCCAGCAGTTACAAGACAGGGCGCTCTGAAGCTTTCTTT.

CDR3 coding DNA: TGTGCCAGCACCCAGACAGATACGCAGTATTTT. Protein product: CASTQTDTQYF. V usage is TRBV12-3 or TRBV12-4 and J usage is TRBJ2-3; D gene unclear. The CDR3 totals 11 residues. V lost 7 bases and J lost 3, with 5 bases in between.

The chain joins TRBV4-1 to TRBJ1-3, with 7 bases matching TRBD1. The CDR3 extends over 15 amino acids. Germline CDR1 and CDR2: MGHRA and YSYEKL. V shed 3 bases, J shed 2 bases, and the junction held 4 bases outside the gene matches. CDR3 sequence reads: CASSQTGRTGNTIYF. For the CDR3, the DNA is TGCGCCAGCAGCCAGACAGGGAGGACTGGAAACACCATATATTTT.

This chain uses TRBV7-9 with TRBJ1-3; tentative D call: TRBD1 (5 bases). V lost 6 bases and J lost 2, with 17 bases in between. The CDR3 spans 16 residues. CDR1 is SEHNR and CDR2 is FQNEAQ in the germline V gene (reference sequence). CDR3 loop: CASRPIGGQAGNTIYF. The CDR3 DNA reads as TGTGCCAGCAGGCCCATCGGGGGTCAAGCTGGAAACACCATATATTTT.

The chain is built from TRBV6-5 and TRBJ1-1, with 12 positions matching TRBD1. This CDR3 is 16 amino acids long. Per the germline V gene, CDR1 is MNHEY and CDR2 is SVGAGI. V was clipped by 4 bases and J by 2 bases; unmatched bases: 5. In DNA, the CDR3 is TGTGCCAGCAGTTTCCGGGACAGGGGGCAAAACACTGAAGCTTTCTTT. This translates into CASSFRDRGQNTEAFF.

This chain connects TRBV7-9 to TRBJ2-1, with 9 bases identical to TRBD2. The CDR3 spans 17 residues. With 0 bases clipped from V and 3 bases from J, the junction kept 6 bases outside the gene matches. From germline, CDR1 is SEHNR and CDR2 FQNEAQ (reference sequence). CDR3 DNA sequence: TGTGCCAGCAGCTTAGCCAGCGGGGGGACAGTCTACAATGAGCAGTTCTTC. It specifies CASSLASGGTVYNEQFF.

The gene calls are TRBV29-1 and TRBJ1-1, with 8 bases identical to TRBD1. The CDR3 has 14 residues. J lost 0 bases, V lost 7 bases, and 7 bases had no gene match. CDR1 and CDR2 (germline): SQVTM, ANQGSEA. The CDR3 reads CSGLKQGVNTEAFF. The CDR3 nucleotides read TGCAGCGGATTAAAACAGGGGGTGAACACTGAAGCTTTCTTT.

V is TRBV24-1 and J is TRBJ1-3; maybe TRBD1 (6 bases). This CDR3 spans 15 amino acids. The ends were cut back, 9 bases at V and 0 bases at J, with 14 bases in the middle. Germline lookup yields CDR1 KGHDR and CDR2 SFDVKD. The CDR3 is CATQGTGDSGNTIYF. Here the CDR3 DNA reads TGTGCCACCCAGGGGACCGGCGACTCTGGAAACACCATATATTTT.

V and J are TRBV2 and TRBJ2-3, with D possibly being TRBD1 (6 bases). The CDR3 consists of 17 residues. Germline V gene lookup returns CDR1 SNHLY and CDR2 FYNNEI. The CDR3 reads CGGQDAVLKTSTDTQYF. The DNA for the CDR3 is TGTGGGGGGCAAGACGCGGTTCTTAAGACTAGCACAGATACGCAGTATTTT.

The rearrangement links TRBV6-5 to TRBJ1-2, with D possibly TRBD1 on 6 matching bases. The V end was cut by 2 bases, the J end by 6 bases, with 10 bases between. The germline gives CDR1 MNHEY, CDR2 SVGAGI. CDR3 length: 13 amino acids. CDR3 sequence reads: CASSYRTAHGYTF. In DNA, the CDR3 is TGTGCCAGCAGTTACAGGACAGCGCATGGCTACACCTTC.

V and J are TRBV2 and TRBJ1-4, with no clear D. The V gene's germline CDR1 is SNHLY and CDR2 FYNNEI. The V end was cut by 3 bases, the J end by 8 bases, with 4 bases between. The CDR3 totals 11 residues. The CDR3 loop is CASSEVEKLFF. CDR3 in DNA: TGTGCCAGCAGTGAGGTCGAAAAACTGTTTTTT.

As for this clone: Relative to the germline gene, one junction end is altered; a read error may explain this. This rearrangement joins TRBV5-1 to TRBJ1-3, with 8 bases lining up with TRBD1. From germline, CDR1 is SGHRS and CDR2 YFSETQ. The length of the CDR3 is 14 residues. The CDR3 sequence: CASTLTGVENTIYF. For the CDR3, the DNA is TGCGCCAGCACCTTGACAGGGGTTGAGAACACCATATATTTT.

The CDR3 loop reads CASSQLGGGEQYF. The CDR3 DNA reads TGTGCCAGCAGTCAACTCGGGGGCGGGGAGCAGTACTTC. The rearrangement uses TRBV3-1 (or the pseudogene TRBV3-2) and TRBJ2-7; D tentatively reads TRBD1 or TRBD2 (6 bases each). V was clipped by 6 bases and J by 7 bases, with 16 bases between them. Germline CDR1 and CDR2: LGHDT and YNNKEL (reference sequence). This CDR3 comprises 13 residues.

The V call is TRBV4-3, the J call TRBJ1-6; possible D gene TRBD1, 5 bases. V gave up 0 bases and J gave up 7 bases, with 7 bases separating them. The V gene's germline CDR1 is LGHNA and CDR2 YSLEER. The CDR3 is made up of 14 amino acids. The CDR3 sequence: CASSQDWGNSPLHF. CDR3 bases: TGCGCCAGCAGCCAAGATTGGGGGAATTCACCCCTCCACTTT.

J is TRBJ1-1 and V is TRBV28; a weak D match, TRBD1 (6 bases). Germline CDR1 MDHEN, CDR2 SYDVKM. The CDR3 length is 14 residues. Trimming took off 4 bases at V and 5 bases at J, with 14 bases between the two ends. The CDR3 protein is CASSSAGARTEAFF. CDR3 coding DNA: TGTGCCAGCAGTTCGGCGGGGGCGAGGACTGAAGCTTTCTTT.

The chain has TRBV6-1 and TRBJ1-4; unclear D gene. The CDR3 runs to 14 residues. V lost 2 bases to trimming and J lost 11 bases, with 15 bases between them. Per germline, CDR1 MNHNS and CDR2 SASEGT. CDR3 in DNA: TGTGCCAGCAGTGAATCTTATGGTTTTGGTAAACTGTTTTTT. This encodes CASSESYGFGKLFF.

The chain couples TRBV10-3 to TRBJ1-1, with D perhaps matching TRBD1 (5 bases). V was shortened by 1 base and J by 8 bases, with 11 bases between the two germline ends. This CDR3 is built from 13 residues. Germline-derived CDR1 and CDR2 are ENHRY and SYGVKD. The chain's CDR3 is CAISEYGDLEAFF. CDR3 nucleotides: TGTGCCATCAGTGAGTATGGGGACTTGGAAGCTTTCTTT.

This chain connects TRBV5-4 to TRBJ1-1; 7 bases map to TRBD1. The germline V gene encodes CDR1 SGHNT and CDR2 YYREEE (reference sequence). Trimming removed 4 bases from V and 0 bases from J; junction bases left unmatched: 3. The CDR3 loop spans 14 amino acids. Here the CDR3 reads CASSKTGMNTEAFF. CDR3 nucleotides: TGTGCCAGCAGCAAGACAGGGATGAACACTGAAGCTTTCTTT.

The V gene is TRBV27, the J gene TRBJ2-3, with a tentative D call TRBD2 (5 bases). The CDR3 is 16 residues long. With 5 bases removed from V and 2 bases from J, the gap between germline ends came to 17 bases. Germline CDR1 reads MNHEY; CDR2 reads SMNVEV (reference sequence). The CDR3 is CASSPITSSITDTQYF. The CDR3 DNA sequence: TGTGCCAGCAGTCCCATAACTAGTTCGATCACAGATACGCAGTATTTT.

The CDR3 loop reads CASRPPQGMNTEAFF. The DNA for the CDR3 is TGTGCCAGCAGGCCACCACAGGGAATGAACACTGAAGCTTTCTTT. The chain carries TRBV7-2 and TRBJ1-1; perhaps TRBD1 as D (6 bases). Per the germline V gene, CDR1 is SGHTA and CDR2 is FQGNSA. The CDR3 is made up of 15 amino acids. V shed 6 bases and J shed 0 bases, with 14 bases lying between them.

The J gene is TRBJ2-1, the V gene TRBV5-1; 8 positions match TRBD1. Per germline, CDR1 SGHRS and CDR2 YFSETQ. The CDR3 length is 15 residues. V shed 3 bases and J 2 bases; nucleotides not matched to a gene: 4. Here the CDR3 DNA reads TGCGCCAGCAGCTCGACAGGGGCCACCTACAATGAGCAGTTCTTC. Residues: CASSSTGATYNEQFF.

The chain carries TRBV7-9 and TRBJ1-6; D call uncertain. Germline V gene sequence: CDR1 SEHNR, CDR2 FQNEAQ (reference sequence). This CDR3 spans 14 amino acids. The V and J ends lost 1 base and 7 bases respectively, with 8 bases between them. Here the CDR3 DNA reads TGTGCCAGCAGCTTAGGCATACCGAATTCACCCCTCCACTTT. Translation gives CASSLGIPNSPLHF.